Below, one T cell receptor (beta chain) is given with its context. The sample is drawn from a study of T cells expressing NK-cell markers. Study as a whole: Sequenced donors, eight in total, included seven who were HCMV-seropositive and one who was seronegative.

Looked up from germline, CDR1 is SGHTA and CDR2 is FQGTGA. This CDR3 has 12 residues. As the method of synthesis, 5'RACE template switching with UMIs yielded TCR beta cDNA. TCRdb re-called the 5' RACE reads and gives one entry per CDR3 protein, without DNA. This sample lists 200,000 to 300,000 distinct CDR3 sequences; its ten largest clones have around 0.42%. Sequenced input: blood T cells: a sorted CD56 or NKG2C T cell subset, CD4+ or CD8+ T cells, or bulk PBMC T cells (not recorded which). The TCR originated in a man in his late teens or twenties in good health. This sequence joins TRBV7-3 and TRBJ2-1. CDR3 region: CASSLLGGEQFF.